This T cell receptor (beta chain) was identified during a study of blood T cell repertoires in COVID-19. Study context: The United States, Italy and Spain supplied acute and convalescent COVID-19 samples.

This table comes from immunoSEQ multiplex PCR, and its TCRdb copy is limited to in-frame clones, with some not included. The table records a few hundred thousand clones, around 90% of them present only once. Germline trimming cut 5 bases from V and 2 bases from J; bases unmatched to any gene: 9. The CDR3 spans 17 residues. In germline, CDR1 is MNHEY, CDR2 SMNVEV (reference sequence). The sequenced sample was peripheral blood. This TCR was recovered from a woman aged 35 to 49 with acute or convalescent COVID-19. This chain uses TRBV27 with TRBJ2-3; 11 bases are shared with TRBD2. The CDR3 protein is CASSRRGLAVNTDTQYF. The CDR3 DNA reads as TGTGCCAGCAGTCGACGGGGACTAGCGGTAAACACAGATACGCAGTATTTT.